The sequence of this T cell receptor (beta chain) was determined in a study of T cell repertoires in cytomegalovirus infection (dated by TCRdb to the late 2010s). A note on the overall study: Donor HLA type was relevant to the analysis, because carriage of CMV infection together with the matching HLA type was indicated by public TCR beta signatures.

Sequencing relied on an Illumina HiSeq 1500. TCRdb applied fastp at Q25 and MiXCR to the public reads, then kept only in-frame beta chains. Every entry covers one CDR3 protein and lists the most common genes and DNA from its rows. The sample yields approximately 320,000 distinct CDR3 sequences; 9.5% were counted once. Jointly, the top ten make up roughly 4.5% of the sample. Including cysteine and phenylalanine, the CDR3 has 14 amino acids. The CDR3 DNA has 42 bases and is translated from base 1. V loses 1 base, J loses 7 bases, and the germline ends lie 14 bases apart. The germline V gene (reference sequence) supplies CDR1 DFQATT and CDR2 SNEGSKA. What the study reported, not specific to this receptor: The ex vivo response was dominated by HLA-C-restricted CMV-specific TCR beta clonotypes, which also provided the single most frequent clonotype in two of eight donors. In both this cohort and an independent roughly 400-donor cohort, the cumulative frequency of public TCR beta family members distinguished carriers of CMV infection plus the relevant HLA type.

This clonotype was picked up a small number of times. The antigen this receptor binds is unknown. Per-nucleotide qualities are absent, and no much larger clonotype sits a single base away. The sequence derives from a human donor in good health (CMV status not recorded). Some clones in this sample may be carry-over from other donors' samples. This chain is built from TRBV20-1 and TRBJ2-1; no D gene can be assigned with confidence. What was sequenced was PBMCs. The DNA sequence is TGCAGTGCTAGAGGCGAGAACCAGAGGAATGAGCAGTTCTTC. This sequence encodes CSARGENQRNEQFF.